This TCR beta chain was sequenced during a study of human T cells and chemical hapten exposure (TCRdb year 2021). Concerning the study at large: For sensitization, 2% DPC in acetone was applied to an approximately 2 cm by approximately 2 cm area of upper inner arm skin. Throughout the roughly 25-week study period, patients were also given weekly therapeutic DPC doses on the scalp. Patch tests used Finn chambers with 0.01% DPC on the upper back, scored after 6 days by International Contact Dermatitis Research Group standards. The patient cohort, mostly female, included alopecia areata with under or over 50% scalp involvement, alopecia totalis and alopecia universalis. Libraries were pooled for sequencing, and per-sample TCR yields varied mainly because of small differences in library volumes within the pool. In alopecia patients, the study followed how the peripheral blood TCR repertoire changed in vivo over primary and secondary sensitization to diphenylcyclopropenone (DPC), a hapten. Blood samples were taken from patients before sensitization (week 0) and then at 2, 6 and about 24 weeks after DPC sensitization. Approximately 30 alopecia patients provided blood for TCR sequencing at one to four time points (pre-sensitization, 2, 6 and 24 weeks). Overall results and qualifications from the work: Alopecia, a presumed autoimmune disease, was present in all patients, so the immune response of the patients might differ from that of healthy individuals. Expanded TCRs formed significantly more large CDR3 similarity clusters than pre-sensitization or healthy control sets, consistent with antigen-driven responses. A positive correlation was found between the number of PT1 expanded TCRs and patch test score, with significance reached at thresholds 8, 16 and 32 but not 4. DPC sensitization did not change how many TCRs were above 1 in 1000 frequency, and no evidence was found of alterations in global repertoire structure. After repeated subsampling, the strength of the expansion versus patch-test correlation and the threshold at which it became significant changed.

Library creation used RACE. The instrument was a NextSeq 500. During library preparation, unique molecular identifiers were attached to individual cDNA molecules so that TCRs could be counted in a quantitative, reproducible way. For every blood RNA sample, sequencing covered both the TCR alpha and TCR beta chains. As for the original processing: The median number of TCRs per sample was around 100,000, ranging from about 20,000 to 750,000. V, J and CDR3 annotation of the TCR reads was carried out using the Decombinator software suite. To make PS versus PT1 abundance plots, every sample was subsampled to the same number of TCRs (28,000). Expanded TCRs were defined as absent before sensitization and observed at least eight times at the 2-week time point. Using fastp at Q25 and MiXCR, TCRdb reprocessed the public reads and kept productive beta chains. Merged by CDR3 protein, the rows form single entries marked with the most common genes and DNA. TCRdb, not the original authors, processed these V and J calls. The sample table records more than 150,000 distinct CDR3 sequences; around 15% of these occur just once. 1.5% to 2% of the sample rests with the top ten.

The table lists this clonotype with a few counts. Its antigen is still unknown. No base-level quality is on record; no much larger clone is a single base apart. After removal of 5 bases from V and 10 bases from J, the junction retains 7 bases not matched to a gene. The CDR3 has 11 amino acids, counting the end cysteine and phenylalanine. Here the CDR3 DNA is all that survives: 33 bases in frame from base 1. CDR1 and CDR2, looked up from the germline V gene (reference sequence), are DFQATT and SNEGSKA. Interpreted using the paper, the time point label stands for: patch test 1, 2 weeks after DPC sensitization. The treatment or condition label, as the study defines it: therapeutic diphenylcyclopropenone sensitization with weekly scalp DPC. At each patch-test visit, blood was drawn before the patch test was applied. Patients were considered eligible if aged 18 to 70, diagnosed with alopecia and deemed suitable for DPC therapy, and patients were excluded if pregnant. Total RNA was extracted from unfractionated whole blood collected in Tempus Blood RNA tubes.

The material was whole blood, obtained in connection with sensitization to the hapten diphenylcyclopropenone (DPC). The chain employs TRBV20-1 and TRBJ1-1, with 7 bases aligning to TRBD1. The TCR was taken from a woman younger than 45 with alopecia areata. Some clones in this sample may be carry-over from other donors' samples. The DNA sequence is TGCAGTGCTGACAGGGCGGATCGAGCTTTCTTT. This yields the protein CSADRADRAFF.